The 23 T cell receptor beta chains in this list originate from one sample, sequenced in a study of cytotoxic CD8 clonotypes in ibrutinib-treated CLL. Method: immunoSEQ multiplex PCR; TCRdb's copy keeps in-frame clones and lacks some. The sample yields roughly 330,000 clones, under 70% seen once. The starting material was PBMCs, obtained after 36 months of ibrutinib treatment. Receptors originate from a human donor with chronic lymphocytic leukemia.

The chain couples TRBV7-9 to TRBJ2-3, with D maybe TRBD2 (5 bases). With 3 bases removed from V and 5 bases from J, the gap between germline ends came to 12 bases. The CDR3 length is 14 residues. Germline CDR1 is SEHNR and CDR2 is FQNEAQ (reference sequence). The CDR3 nucleotides read TGTGCCAGCAGCTTGAGGAGGTGGGAAGATACGCAGTATTTT. Its protein product is CASSLRRWEDTQYF. The variable domain in full, with the rest retrieved from reference TRBV7-9 and TRBJ2-3, is DTGVSQNPRHKITKRGQNVTFRCDPISEHNRLYWYRQTLGQGPEFLTYFQNEAQLEKSRLLSDRFSAERPKGSFSTLEIQRTEQGDSAMYLCASSLRRWEDTQYFGPGTRLTVL.

The chain uses TRBV19 and TRBJ2-5; no clear D. The germline V gene encodes CDR1 LNHDA and CDR2 SQIVND (reference sequence). Trimming left V 1 base short and J 0 bases short, with 3 bases between. The CDR3 totals 13 residues. The CDR3 nucleotides read TGTGCCAGTAGTATAGCGCACCAAGAGACCCAGTACTTC. This translates into CASSIAHQETQYF.

The rearrangement links TRBV27 to TRBJ1-1, with TRBD1 matching 7 bases. CDR1 is MNHEY and CDR2 is SMNVEV in the germline V gene (reference sequence). The J segment lost 1 base and the V segment lost 6 bases, leaving 8 bases of the junction unmatched. The CDR3 is 15 residues long. CDR3 sequence: CASRLHRGPNTEAFF. DNA for the CDR3: TGTGCCAGCAGATTGCACAGGGGACCGAACACTGAAGCTTTCTTT.

This clone was counted a few times. The chain recombines TRBV20-1 with TRBJ2-7; TRBD2 matches 10 bases. CDR3 size: 11 residues. Germline CDR1 and CDR2: DFQATT and SNEGSKA (reference sequence). V was clipped by 6 bases and J by 11 bases; unmatched bases: 7. The CDR3 loop reads CSASSGREEYF. The CDR3 DNA sequence: TGCAGTGCCTCAAGCGGGAGGGAGGAGTACTTC.

CDR3 DNA sequence: TGCGCCAGCAGCCAGGTTCTTCTTGGGCCCCAGCATTTT. Amino acid sequence: CASSQVLLGPQHF. The chain links TRBV4-1 to TRBJ1-5, with D unclear. The CDR3 is 13 amino acids. V gave up 3 bases and J gave up 9 bases, with 12 bases separating them. Per the germline V gene, CDR1 is MGHRA and CDR2 is YSYEKL.

V is TRBV9 and J is TRBJ2-6; a possible D gene is TRBD2 (6 bases). The germline V gene encodes CDR1 SGDLS and CDR2 YYNGEE. V lost 0 bases and J 1 base, leaving 17 bases between the germline ends. This CDR3 has 19 residues. CDR3 bases: TGTGCCAGCAGCGTAGGGGTTCGCGGAGGGTGGTCTGGGGCCAACGTCCTGACTTTC. It translates to CASSVGVRGGWSGANVLTF.

The CDR3 sequence: CASIVGWLAGRRWSYNEQFF. The CDR3, as DNA: TGTGCCAGTATAGTTGGTTGGCTAGCGGGACGGAGGTGGTCCTACAATGAGCAGTTCTTC. This chain joins TRBV19 and TRBJ2-1, with TRBD2 identical over 9 bases. CDR1 and CDR2 from the germline V gene are LNHDA and SQIVND (reference sequence). The V and J ends lost 7 bases and 1 base, in that order; junction bases with no gene match: 20. The CDR3 has 20 residues.

This rearrangement joins TRBV5-1 to TRBJ1-6, with D possibly matching TRBD1 (5 bases). Trimming left V 1 base short and J 5 bases short, with 10 bases between. CDR1 and CDR2 from the germline V gene are SGHRS and YFSETQ. This CDR3 has 15 residues. The CDR3 DNA reads TGCGCCAGCAGCTTGTTTTGGGACGATAATTCACCCCTCCACTTT. Protein product: CASSLFWDDNSPLHF.

The chain employs TRBV15 and TRBJ2-7; D might be TRBD1 or TRBD2, each matching 5 bases. The germline gives CDR1 LNHNV, CDR2 YYDKDF (reference sequence). The CDR3 is 15 amino acids. The V end lost 0 bases, the J end lost 5 bases, and 14 bases lay between the germline ends. The CDR3 region has the DNA TGTGCCACCAGCAGAGATCGGGGCAGGTCGGACGAGCAGTACTTC. Protein product: CATSRDRGRSDEQYF. The full variable domain, rest sourced from reference TRBV15 and TRBJ2-7, is DAMVIQNPRYQVTQFGKPVTLSCSQTLNHNVMYWYQQKSSQAPKLLFHYYDKDFNNEADTPDNFQSRRPNTSFCFLDIRSPGLGDTAMYLCATSRDRGRSDEQYFGPGTRLTVT.

This chain joins TRBV7-3 and TRBJ2-5, with TRBD2 as a possible D gene (5 bases). With 5 bases removed from V and 2 bases from J, the gap between germline ends came to 12 bases. This CDR3 spans 14 amino acids. Germline lookup yields CDR1 SGHTA and CDR2 FQGTGA. The chain's CDR3 is CASSPAGRQETQYF. In DNA, the CDR3 is TGTGCCAGCAGCCCGGCGGGCAGGCAAGAGACCCAGTACTTC.

The chain carries TRBV9 and TRBJ1-2; D possibly corresponds to TRBD1 (5 bases). This CDR3 has 16 amino acids. The V end lost 2 bases, the J end lost 7 bases, and 21 bases lay between the germline ends. CDR1 and CDR2 from the germline V gene are SGDLS and YYNGEE. As DNA, the CDR3 is TGTGCCAGCAGCGTTCATTCCGGGGGAGGGTTAGGTGGCTACACCTTC. Protein product: CASSVHSGGGLGGYTF.

This clone appeared a few times. The chain is built from TRBV27 and TRBJ2-7, with 10 bases identical to TRBD1. V gave up 3 bases and J gave up 12 bases; unmatched junction bases: 8. CDR3 length: 13 residues. The germline V gene has CDR1 MNHEY and CDR2 SMNVEV (reference sequence). The CDR3 protein is CASSLGQGFSMYF. DNA for the CDR3: TGTGCCAGCAGTTTGGGACAGGGGTTCAGTATGTACTTC.

The genes are TRBV13 and TRBJ2-5, with a weak D call TRBD2 (6 bases). Trimming took off 1 base at V and 4 bases at J, with 16 bases between the two ends. Germline V gene sequence: CDR1 PRHDT, CDR2 FYEKMQ (reference sequence). The CDR3 runs to 16 residues. The DNA of the CDR3 is TGTGCCAGCAGCTTAGCGGGACGGCGGGACGGAGAGACCCAGTACTTC. Translated: CASSLAGRRDGETQYF.

The chain uses TRBV9 and TRBJ2-4; D remains unclear. V lost 0 bases to trimming and J lost 6 bases, with 16 bases between them. CDR1 and CDR2 from the germline V gene are SGDLS and YYNGEE. The CDR3 covers 16 residues. The CDR3 reads CASSVGLGIERNIQYF. DNA of the CDR3: TGTGCCAGCAGCGTAGGTCTGGGAATCGAAAGAAACATTCAGTACTTC.

The chain joins TRBV6-6 to TRBJ1-2; TRBD1 matches at 9 bases. CDR1 and CDR2 from the germline V gene are MNHNY and SVGAGI (reference sequence). V was pared by 10 bases and J by 4 bases, with 10 bases of the junction left unmatched. This CDR3 is 14 amino acids long. Here the CDR3 DNA reads TGTGCCACCTCCGTGGGACAGGGTCCCTATGGCTACACCTTC. It codes for CATSVGQGPYGYTF.

The rearrangement joins TRBV9 to TRBJ2-3; maybe TRBD1 (5 bases). The germline V gene has CDR1 SGDLS and CDR2 YYNGEE. This CDR3 is built from 21 residues. The V end lost 1 base, the J end lost 4 bases, and 31 bases lay between the germline ends. The CDR3 is CASSVKPPTPGLPKVADTQYF. For the CDR3, the DNA is TGTGCCAGCAGCGTAAAACCCCCCACCCCAGGGCTCCCGAAGGTGGCAGATACGCAGTATTTT.

The CDR3 nucleotides are TGTGCCAGCTCACCACGGGCACAGGTCATCTCTGGAAACACCATATATTTT. As protein: CASSPRAQVISGNTIYF. The genes are TRBV18 and TRBJ1-3; maybe TRBD1 (5 bases). The V end lost 1 base, the J end lost 0 bases, and 13 bases lay between the germline ends. The CDR3 extends over 17 amino acids. Germline CDR1 KGHSH, CDR2 LQKENI. Full variable domain (missing parts from reference TRBV18 and TRBJ1-3): NAGVMQNPRHLVRRRGQEARLRCSPMKGHSHVYWYRQLPEEGLKFMVYLQKENIIDESGMPKERFSAEFPKEGPSILRIQQVVRGDSAAYFCASSPRAQVISGNTIYFGEGSWLTVV.

The chain joins TRBV29-1 to TRBJ2-6; no reliable D call. The V gene lost 4 bases and the J gene lost 0 bases, with 10 bases spanning the gap. This CDR3 region has 15 residues. Per the germline V gene, CDR1 is SQVTM and CDR2 is ANQGSEA. The DNA for the CDR3 is TGCAGCGTTGGGGCGTCTTCCTCTGGGGCCAACGTCCTGACTTTC. Translated: CSVGASSSGANVLTF.

This rearrangement joins TRBV21-1 to TRBJ2-5. TRBV21-1 is classified as a pseudogene. This CDR3 has 15 residues. CDR3 region: CASSTKARRQETQYF. The CDR3 bases are TGTGCCAGCAGCACGAAGGCCAGGAGACAAGAGACCCAGTACTTC.

The chain links TRBV2 to TRBJ1-4, with a weak D call TRBD1 (6 bases). Germline CDR1 SNHLY, CDR2 FYNNEI. V lost 5 bases to trimming and J lost 4 bases, with 14 bases between them. This CDR3 has 15 residues. The CDR3 is CASSLGQSLNEKLFF. The CDR3 DNA sequence: TGTGCCAGCAGTCTAGGACAGTCGCTTAATGAAAAACTGTTTTTT.

This chain joins TRBV5-6 and TRBJ2-1; the D is unclear. V gave up 2 bases and J gave up 8 bases, with 5 bases separating them. Germline loops: CDR1 SGHDT, CDR2 YYEEEE. CDR3 length equals 11 residues. The CDR3 sequence is CASSFSDEQFF. CDR3 DNA sequence: TGTGCCAGCAGCTTCAGCGATGAGCAGTTCTTC.

The V and J genes are TRBV6-6 and TRBJ1-6, with D uncertain. This CDR3 has 13 residues. Trimming cost V 6 bases and J 0 bases, with 3 bases left between them. Germline lookup yields CDR1 MNHNY and CDR2 SVGAGI (reference sequence). The CDR3 loop reads CASRSSYNSPLHF. Written as DNA, the CDR3 is TGTGCCAGCAGAAGCTCCTATAATTCACCCCTCCACTTT.

The V call is TRBV19, the J call TRBJ1-1; D is possibly TRBD1 (5 bases). The germline V and J ends were trimmed by 3 bases and 4 bases, with 18 bases remaining between them. This CDR3 has 16 residues. Germline CDR1 is LNHDA and CDR2 is SQIVND (reference sequence). CDR3 region: CASSIGPRVGGTEAFF. DNA for the CDR3: TGTGCCAGTAGTATCGGGCCGAGGGTCGGGGGCACTGAAGCTTTCTTT. Based on the CDR3 plus reference TRBV19 and TRBJ1-1, the full variable domain is DGGITQSPKYLFRKEGQNVTLSCEQNLNHDAMYWYRQDPGQGLRLIYYSQIVNDFQKGDIAEGYSVSREKKESFPLTVTSAQKNPTAFYLCASSIGPRVGGTEAFFGQGTRLTVV.